What follows are 27 T cell receptor beta chains derived from one specimen sequenced in a study of shared clonotypes between healthy human individuals. TCRdb's table, derived via immunoSEQ multiplex PCR, lists solely in-frame clones and lacks some. The sample contains 300,000 to 400,000 clones, roughly 80% of which appear only once. The sample taken for sequencing was memory CD4+ T cells sorted from blood. Stated subset: CD45RA-negative fraction. The receptors come from a man in his thirties or forties in good health.

The chain couples TRBV6-5 to TRBJ2-5; perhaps TRBD2 as D (5 bases). Germline CDR1 is MNHEY and CDR2 is SVGAGI. V was pared by 5 bases and J by 1 base, with 8 bases between. The CDR3 runs 13 residues. The CDR3 loop is CASSHGIQETQYF. For the CDR3, the DNA is TGTGCCAGCAGTCACGGGATCCAAGAGACCCAGTACTTC.

The CDR3: CASSPWAGAETQYF. The CDR3 DNA follows: TGTGCCAGCAGCCCTTGGGCGGGAGCGGAGACCCAGTACTTC. The genes are TRBV7-2 and TRBJ2-5; 7 nucleotides agree with TRBD2. Germline CDR1 reads SGHTA; CDR2 reads FQGNSA. Trimming at V came to 5 bases and at J to 5 bases, leaving 8 bases not matched to a gene. The CDR3 runs 14 residues. Supplemented by reference TRBV7-2 and TRBJ2-5, the full variable domain reads GAGVSQSPSNKVTEKGKDVELRCDPISGHTALYWYRQSLGQGLEFLIYFQGNSAPDKSGLPSDRFSAERTGGSVSTLTIQRTQQEDSAVYLCASSPWAGAETQYFGPGTRLLVL.

CDR3 nucleotides: TGTGCCAGTAGGAATGACAGTACCTACGAGCAGTACTTC. Translating gives CASRNDSTYEQYF. This chain connects TRBV9 to TRBJ2-7; tentative D call: TRBD1 (5 bases). The CDR3 is 13 residues long. The germline V gene has CDR1 SGDLS and CDR2 YYNGEE. The V end lost 8 bases, the J end lost 2 bases, and 14 bases lay between the germline ends. Full variable domain (remainder filled in from reference TRBV9 and TRBJ2-7): DSGVTQTPKHLITATGQRVTLRCSPRSGDLSVYWYQQSLDQGLQFLIQYYNGEERAKGNILERFSAQQFPDLHSELNLSSLELGDSALYFCASRNDSTYEQYFGPGTRLTVT.

The CDR3 DNA is TGCGCCAGCAGCTCCTCAGGGGGACTTACTGAAGCTTTCTTT. This gives the protein CASSSSGGLTEAFF. This chain connects TRBV5-1 to TRBJ1-1, with 7 bases fitting TRBD1. J was trimmed by 5 bases and V by 3 bases; bases with no gene match: 7. This CDR3 spans 14 amino acids. Per germline, CDR1 SGHRS and CDR2 YFSETQ.

The chain uses TRBV27 and TRBJ2-2; maybe TRBD1 (6 bases). Germline-derived CDR1 and CDR2 are MNHEY and SMNVEV (reference sequence). The CDR3 extends over 16 amino acids. V was cut by 6 bases and J by 0 bases, with 14 bases left in between. CDR3 nucleotides: TGTGCCAGCAGCCGCCTAGGGGGTCCGAACACCGGGGAGCTGTTTTTT. This encodes CASSRLGGPNTGELFF.

To note about this clone: Other DNA sequences of this sample code for an identical CDR3. The rearrangement links TRBV5-1 to TRBJ2-3; TRBD2 matches at 11 bases. V lost 0 bases, J lost 1 base, and 1 base stayed unmatched. Germline V gives CDR1 SGHRS, CDR2 YFSETQ. The length of the CDR3 is 16 residues. This CDR3 is CASSLATSGGTDTQYF. CDR3 DNA: TGCGCCAGCAGCTTGGCGACTAGCGGGGGCACAGATACGCAGTATTTT.

The V call is TRBV14, the J call TRBJ2-1, with 9 bases identical to TRBD2. This CDR3 has 12 residues. The V and J ends lost 4 bases and 12 bases, in that order; junction bases with no gene match: 4. Germline values: CDR1 SGHDN, CDR2 FVKESK. Here the CDR3 reads CASSRGLATQFF. DNA of the CDR3: TGTGCCAGCAGCCGGGGACTAGCAACGCAGTTCTTC. The entire variable domain, with the rest obtained from reference TRBV14 and TRBJ2-1, is as follows: EAGVTQFPSHSVIEKGQTVTLRCDPISGHDNLYWYRRVMGKEIKFLLHFVKESKQDESGMPNNRFLAERTGGTYSTLKVQPAELEDSGVYFCASSRGLATQFFGPGTRLTVL.

This sequence joins TRBV10-2 and TRBJ1-5; 7 bases are shared with TRBD1. The germline CDR1 and CDR2 sequences are WSHSY and SAAADI. The CDR3 covers 12 residues. V shed 4 bases and J 9 bases; nucleotides not matched to a gene: 3. The CDR3 region is CASSGGDRPQHF. CDR3 bases: TGCGCCAGCAGTGGAGGGGACAGGCCCCAGCATTTT.

A word on this clone: Other DNA sequences in this sample translate to the same CDR3. The rearrangement uses TRBV5-1 and TRBJ1-1, with a possible D match to TRBD1 (6 bases). Germline V gene data show CDR1 as SGHRS and CDR2 as YFSETQ. Between the trimmed V and J ends, which lost 1 base and 4 bases, there was a span of 11 bases. The CDR3 runs 14 residues. The CDR3 DNA reads as TGCGCCAGCAGCTTGTACCAGGGGAGCACTGAAGCTTTCTTT. Translation gives CASSLYQGSTEAFF.

This clone turned up a few times. This chain joins TRBV28 and TRBJ1-5; the D gene is possibly TRBD1 (6 bases). Germline V gene lookup returns CDR1 MDHEN and CDR2 SYDVKM. The CDR3 is 16 residues long. V was pared by 5 bases and J by 5 bases, with 19 bases between. CDR3 DNA sequence: TGTGCCAGCAGTCCGCAAGGGGGGTATGAGGATCAGCCCCAGCATTTT. Its translation: CASSPQGGYEDQPQHF. Supplemented by reference TRBV28 and TRBJ1-5, the full variable domain reads DVKVTQSSRYLVKRTGEKVFLECVQDMDHENMFWYRQDPGLGLRLIYFSYDVKMKEKGDIPEGYSVSREKKERFSLILESASTNQTSMYLCASSPQGGYEDQPQHFGDGTRLSIL.

The V and J genes are TRBV27 and TRBJ2-1; 14 bases match TRBD2. Per germline, CDR1 MNHEY and CDR2 SMNVEV (reference sequence). Trimming took 2 bases from V and 7 from J; bases not matched to a gene: 13. The CDR3 is made up of 19 amino acids. CDR3: CASSLIRLAGGPIGNEQFF. The CDR3 coding sequence is TGTGCCAGCAGTTTAATCCGACTAGCGGGAGGGCCAATAGGAAATGAGCAGTTCTTC.

The CDR3 DNA reads TGTGCCAGCAGAAAATTAGCCGGGGAGCTGTTTTTT. Translation gives CASRKLAGELFF. V is TRBV7-2 and J is TRBJ2-2; D is ambiguous. CDR1 and CDR2 (germline): SGHTA, FQGNSA. V was shortened by 6 bases and J by 6 bases, with 8 bases between the two germline ends. This CDR3 is built from 12 residues.

The chain joins TRBV11-2 to TRBJ2-7, with D possibly called TRBD1 or TRBD2 (5 bases each). CDR1 is SGHAT and CDR2 is FQNNGV in the germline V gene. V gave up 3 bases and J gave up 8 bases, with 14 bases separating them. This CDR3 spans 13 amino acids. In DNA form, the CDR3 reads TGTGCCAGCAGCTTCAGGGCAGGAGGCAAGCAGTACTTC. Translating gives CASSFRAGGKQYF. The full variable domain, its missing parts supplied by reference TRBV11-2 and TRBJ2-7, is EAGVAQSPRYKIIEKRQSVAFWCNPISGHATLYWYQQILGQGPKLLIQFQNNGVVDDSQLPKDRFSAERLKGVDSTLKIQPAKLEDSAVYLCASSFRAGGKQYFGPGTRLTVT.

This clone was seen a handful of times. The rearrangement uses TRBV19 and TRBJ2-4; D is possibly TRBD2 (5 bases). Looked up from germline, CDR1 is LNHDA and CDR2 is SQIVND (reference sequence). V was clipped by 0 bases and J by 4 bases, with 10 bases between them. This CDR3 has 15 amino acids. CDR3 sequence reads: CASSIDRPGKNIQYF. The CDR3 DNA follows: TGTGCCAGTAGTATAGATCGACCGGGGAAAAACATTCAGTACTTC.

The J gene is TRBJ2-1, the V gene TRBV28, with a tentative D call TRBD2 (6 bases). V lost 6 bases and J lost 2, with 8 bases in between. The germline V gene has CDR1 MDHEN and CDR2 SYDVKM. The CDR3 loop spans 13 amino acids. CDR3 nucleotides: TGTGCCAGCAGGCCGGGAGCCTACAATGAGCAGTTCTTC. It is translated as CASRPGAYNEQFF.

The chain uses TRBV6-5 and TRBJ1-3; D might be TRBD1 (5 bases). CDR1 is MNHEY, CDR2 SVGAGI, per germline. The CDR3 is 16 amino acids. V lost 2 bases and J 0 bases, leaving 11 bases between the germline ends. CDR3 residues: CASSYRGLSSGNTIYF. CDR3 nucleotide sequence: TGTGCCAGCAGTTACCGGGGACTGTCCTCTGGAAACACCATATATTTT.

The chain uses TRBV14 and TRBJ1-1; D possibly corresponds to TRBD1 (5 bases). Trimming stripped 2 bases from V and 5 bases from J, with 6 bases between. The CDR3 has 12 residues. Germline-derived CDR1 and CDR2 are SGHDN and FVKESK. Written as DNA, the CDR3 is TGTGCCAGCAGCCAAAGGGGTACTGAAGCTTTCTTT. Residues: CASSQRGTEAFF.

This sequence joins TRBV7-8 and TRBJ1-4; D unresolved. Germline V gives CDR1 SGHVS, CDR2 FQNEAQ. This CDR3 is built from 14 residues. Trimming removed 5 bases at V and 11 bases at J, with 18 bases between. The CDR3 protein is CASSPPGLMRKLFF. CDR3 DNA: TGTGCCAGCAGCCCCCCTGGACTAATGAGGAAACTGTTTTTT.

In this sample, this clone turned up a few times. The chain carries TRBV5-8 and TRBJ1-2, with D unclear. The germline gives CDR1 SGHTS, CDR2 YDEGEE. The ends were cut back, 0 bases at V and 3 bases at J, with 9 bases in the middle. The CDR3 contains 14 residues. This CDR3 is CASSLVGRDYGYTF. The CDR3 DNA follows: TGTGCCAGCAGCTTGGTAGGACGGGACTATGGCTACACCTTC.

The genes are TRBV18 and TRBJ2-1, with 9 bases aligning to TRBD1. The CDR3 loop spans 16 amino acids. J gave up 6 bases and V 1 base, and 7 bases lay outside the gene matches. Germline-derived CDR1 and CDR2 are KGHSH and LQKENI. CDR3: CASSPLGQGFRNEQFF. In nucleotides, the CDR3 is TGTGCCAGCTCACCACTGGGACAGGGTTTTCGCAATGAGCAGTTCTTC.

The chain combines TRBV6-1 with TRBJ1-4; a weak D match, TRBD1 (5 bases). The germline V and J ends were trimmed by 7 bases and 8 bases, with 17 bases remaining between them. This CDR3 spans 14 amino acids. From germline, CDR1 is MNHNS and CDR2 SASEGT. CDR3 nucleotide sequence: TGTGCCAGCACCGACCGGGGGGGTCTGGAAAAACTGTTTTTT. Translation gives CASTDRGGLEKLFF.

This sequence joins TRBV5-5 and TRBJ2-7, with D possibly being TRBD2 (6 bases). The CDR3 is made up of 15 amino acids. Germline CDR1 SGHKS, CDR2 YYEKEE (reference sequence). Trimming took off 4 bases at V and 1 base at J, with 15 bases between the two ends. CDR3 nucleotides: TGTGCCAGCAGCCCGGTGGGGGGTAGTTCCTACGAGCAGTACTTC. This gives the protein CASSPVGGSSYEQYF.

The genes are TRBV28 and TRBJ2-6, with D maybe TRBD2 (5 bases). Trimming pared 6 bases from V and 2 bases from J, leaving 14 bases between. Germline lookup yields CDR1 MDHEN and CDR2 SYDVKM. This CDR3 region has 16 residues. This CDR3 is CASSSVGGPGANVLTF. Here the CDR3 DNA reads TGTGCCAGCAGCTCAGTTGGCGGGCCTGGGGCCAACGTCCTGACTTTC.

The chain couples TRBV18 to TRBJ2-5; the D is unclear. The CDR3 covers 14 residues. Trimming removed 4 bases from V and 2 bases from J, with 11 bases in between. Germline V gene sequence: CDR1 KGHSH, CDR2 LQKENI. The chain's CDR3 is CASSLNLNQETQYF. The CDR3 bases are TGTGCCAGCTCACTAAACCTAAATCAAGAGACCCAGTACTTC. Looking up the rest from reference TRBV18 and TRBJ2-5 gives the full variable domain: NAGVMQNPRHLVRRRGQEARLRCSPMKGHSHVYWYRQLPEEGLKFMVYLQKENIIDESGMPKERFSAEFPKEGPSILRIQQVVRGDSAAYFCASSLNLNQETQYFGPGTRLLVL.

The gene calls are TRBV28 and TRBJ2-7; D could derive from TRBD1 or TRBD2 (5 bases each). CDR1 is MDHEN and CDR2 is SYDVKM in the germline V gene. The V and J ends lost 1 base and 9 bases respectively, with 19 bases between them. The CDR3 is 15 residues long. The CDR3 protein is CASSLSGTDHHGQYF. Written as DNA, the CDR3 is TGTGCCAGCAGTTTATCGGGGACGGACCATCATGGGCAGTACTTC. Drawing the rest from reference TRBV28 and TRBJ2-7, the complete variable domain is DVKVTQSSRYLVKRTGEKVFLECVQDMDHENMFWYRQDPGLGLRLIYFSYDVKMKEKGDIPEGYSVSREKKERFSLILESASTNQTSMYLCASSLSGTDHHGQYFGPGTRLTVT.

This chain uses TRBV2 with TRBJ2-7; a possible D gene is TRBD1 (6 bases). Deletions cut 2 bases from V and 5 bases from J, with 16 bases between. The CDR3 extends over 15 amino acids. Germline CDR1 SNHLY, CDR2 FYNNEI. The CDR3 loop is CASSESPGARNEQYF. CDR3 in DNA: TGTGCCAGCAGTGAATCCCCAGGGGCTCGGAACGAGCAGTACTTC.

This chain links TRBV7-2 with TRBJ2-5, with no clear D. V was trimmed by 2 bases and J by 1 base, leaving 5 bases between them. Germline CDR1 and CDR2: SGHTA and FQGNSA. The CDR3 runs 13 residues. The CDR3 DNA sequence: TGTGCCAGCAGCTTATTGATCCAAGAGACCCAGTACTTC. Encoded protein: CASSLLIQETQYF. The whole variable domain, filled in from reference TRBV7-2 and TRBJ2-5, reads GAGVSQSPSNKVTEKGKDVELRCDPISGHTALYWYRQSLGQGLEFLIYFQGNSAPDKSGLPSDRFSAERTGGSVSTLTIQRTQQEDSAVYLCASSLLIQETQYFGPGTRLLVL.